Below, 20 T cell receptor beta chains from the same sample are listed, as sequenced in a study of T cell changes during pregnancy in multiple sclerosis (dated by TCRdb to the late 2010s). Preparation of the library involved the immunoSEQ multiplex PCR assay. The table comes from immuneACCESS by way of TCRdb, which keeps in-frame sequences with V and J called. Part of the clones is missing from these tables; in studies checked, under half for an unresolved V gene and the rest for unknown reasons. This sample lists approximately 53,000 clones; around 90% were detected once. Around 0.61% of the sample is held by the ten biggest clonotypes. The sample in question was CD4+ T cells from peripheral blood mononuclear cells, obtained after pregnancy. The receptors derive from a female donor in good health, enrolled as a control in a pregnancy study.

The chain employs TRBV7-3 and TRBJ1-1; no definite D call. The CDR3 covers 12 residues. The germline V gene has CDR1 SGHTA and CDR2 FQGTGA. The V and J ends lost 0 bases and 7 bases respectively, with 6 bases between them. For the CDR3, the DNA is TGTGCCAGCAGCTTAACGCAGGTTGAAGCTTTCTTT. The encoded protein is CASSLTQVEAFF.

The chain uses TRBV5-1 and TRBJ2-3; D might be TRBD2 (6 bases). Germline V gene sequence: CDR1 SGHRS, CDR2 YFSETQ. CDR3 length equals 15 residues. Trimming took 4 bases from V and 3 from J, leaving 15 bases between them. The chain's CDR3 is CASSARRGGTDTQYF. CDR3 bases: TGCGCCAGCAGCGCCAGGAGGGGAGGTACAGATACGCAGTATTTT.

This chain links TRBV28 with TRBJ2-7, with a weak D call TRBD2 (5 bases). The V end lost 6 bases, the J end lost 4 bases, and 22 bases lay between the germline ends. The germline CDR1 and CDR2 sequences are MDHEN and SYDVKM. The CDR3 is 16 amino acids. The DNA for the CDR3 is TGTGCCAGCAGCCGAAAGCAGCTAGCCGTGATTTACGAGCAGTACTTC. Translated: CASSRKQLAVIYEQYF.

In nucleotides, the CDR3 is TGTGCCAGCTCACCAATCGGGTTTGACGTCGTCGGAAACACCATATATTTT. This sequence encodes CASSPIGFDVVGNTIYF. The V call is TRBV18, the J call TRBJ1-3; D remains unclear. Trimming shortened V by 2 bases and J by 4 bases, and 18 bases separated the two germline ends. This CDR3 has 17 amino acids. The V gene's germline CDR1 is KGHSH and CDR2 LQKENI.

This clone was recorded once. The V and J genes are TRBV6-5 and TRBJ1-2; the D gene is possibly TRBD1 (5 bases). This CDR3 contains 13 residues. Germline CDR1 and CDR2: MNHEY and SVGAGI. The V end was cut by 5 bases, the J end by 1 base, with 8 bases between. CDR3 in amino acids: CASSEQVNYGYTF. The CDR3 nucleotides read TGTGCCAGCAGTGAACAGGTTAACTATGGCTACACCTTC.

The count of this clone is one. As DNA, the CDR3 is TGTGCCAGCAGTTACACCTTCAGGGTTAGCTCCTACGAGCAGTACTTC. This gives the protein CASSYTFRVSSYEQYF. This chain links TRBV28 with TRBJ2-7, with TRBD1 as a possible D gene (5 bases). Deletions cut 4 bases from V and 0 bases from J, with 16 bases between. Germline values: CDR1 MDHEN, CDR2 SYDVKM. The length of the CDR3 is 16 residues.

This clone is a singleton in its sample. This chain uses TRBV28 with TRBJ2-1; D is perhaps TRBD2 (7 bases). Per germline, CDR1 MDHEN and CDR2 SYDVKM. V dropped 4 bases and J dropped 6 bases, with 16 bases sitting between them. The CDR3 runs 15 residues. Here the CDR3 DNA reads TGTGCCAGCAGTTCCGGAGGGGGGGCCTTCAATGAGCAGTTCTTC. It codes for CASSSGGGAFNEQFF.

The rearrangement links TRBV11-2 to TRBJ1-2; TRBD1 matches at 12 bases. The V and J ends lost 5 bases and 8 bases, in that order; junction bases with no gene match: 6. The germline gives CDR1 SGHAT, CDR2 FQNNGV. The CDR3 extends over 14 amino acids. The CDR3 sequence is CASSITGTGGGYTF. The CDR3 DNA follows: TGTGCCAGCAGCATTACCGGGACAGGGGGCGGCTACACCTTC.

The chain carries TRBV5-8 and TRBJ1-1; 7 positions match TRBD1. CDR3 length: 15 amino acids. Germline V lookup: CDR1 SGHTS, CDR2 YDEGEE. V trimming: 5 bases; J trimming: 0 bases; junction bases outside the gene matches: 7. CDR3 nucleotides: TGTGCCAGCAGAGGGGGACAGAGTATGAACACTGAAGCTTTCTTT. Amino acids: CASRGGQSMNTEAFF. The full variable domain, with the rest looked up from reference TRBV5-8 and TRBJ1-1, is EAGVTQSPTHLIKTRGQQATLRCSPISGHTSVYWYQQALGLGLQFLLWYDEGEERNRGNFPPRFSGRQFPNYSSELNVNALELEDSALYLCASRGGQSMNTEAFFGQGTRLTVV.

This clone was seen only once. V gene TRBV6-1 combines with J gene TRBJ1-1; TRBD1 matches at 8 bases. Germline V gene lookup returns CDR1 MNHNS and CDR2 SASEGT. This CDR3 is 14 amino acids long. Losses at the gene ends were 3 bases for V and 3 bases for J; bases not matched to a gene: 3. The chain's CDR3 is CASSEMGQDTEAFF. In DNA, the CDR3 is TGTGCCAGCAGTGAGATGGGACAGGACACTGAAGCTTTCTTT.

The J gene is TRBJ2-5, the V gene TRBV2; 7 bases are shared with TRBD2. Germline assignment: CDR1 SNHLY and CDR2 FYNNEI. The CDR3 runs to 14 residues. V shed 6 bases, J shed 1 base, and the junction held 5 bases outside the gene matches. The CDR3 is CASRVLAIQETQYF. For the CDR3, the DNA is TGTGCCAGCAGAGTACTAGCGATCCAAGAGACCCAGTACTTC.

The genes are TRBV11-3 and TRBJ2-2; no firm D call. The germline V and J ends were trimmed by 3 bases and 2 bases, with 7 bases remaining between them. In germline, CDR1 is SGHNT, CDR2 YENEEA. The CDR3 covers 14 residues. CDR3 protein: CASSFSVNTGELFF. CDR3 DNA sequence: TGTGCCAGCAGCTTTTCCGTAAACACCGGGGAGCTGTTTTTT.

The DNA of the CDR3 is TGTGCCAGCAGCTTGGGGGAGGTAGTGGTCCAAGAGACCCAGTACTTC. This encodes CASSLGEVVVQETQYF. The genes are TRBV5-4 and TRBJ2-5, with D possibly being TRBD2 (6 bases). The CDR3 extends over 16 amino acids. Trimming took 0 bases from V and 1 from J, leaving 13 bases between them. Per germline, CDR1 SGHNT and CDR2 YYREEE (reference sequence).

J is TRBJ2-7 and V is TRBV5-1; D remains ambiguous. The CDR3 covers 15 residues. Trimming stripped 4 bases from V and 4 bases from J, with 18 bases between. CDR1 and CDR2 (germline): SGHRS, YFSETQ. The CDR3 bases are TGCGCCAGCAGCCCCGGGTCCGTTGAAAGGTACGAGCAGTACTTC. It translates to CASSPGSVERYEQYF.

This sequence joins TRBV7-2 and TRBJ1-3, with a tentative D call TRBD1 (6 bases). Germline V CDR1 and CDR2: SGHTA, FQGNSA. The V end lost 6 bases, the J end lost 3 bases, and 12 bases lay between the germline ends. CDR3 length: 14 amino acids. CDR3 sequence: CASRRGGGGNTIYF. The DNA for the CDR3 is TGTGCCAGCAGACGAGGGGGGGGTGGAAACACCATATATTTT. The full variable domain, in which reference TRBV7-2 and TRBJ1-3 provide the parts outside the CDR3, is GAGVSQSPSNKVTEKGKDVELRCDPISGHTALYWYRQSLGQGLEFLIYFQGNSAPDKSGLPSDRFSAERTGGSVSTLTIQRTQQEDSAVYLCASRRGGGGNTIYFGEGSWLTVV.

This chain joins TRBV18 and TRBJ1-1, with a possible D match to TRBD1 (5 bases). The germline CDR1 and CDR2 sequences are KGHSH and LQKENI. The CDR3 spans 16 residues. V was pared by 4 bases and J by 0 bases, with 15 bases between. The CDR3 DNA reads as TGTGCCAGCTCACTTACCACAGGCATGTTGAACACTGAAGCTTTCTTT. Amino acids: CASSLTTGMLNTEAFF. Full variable domain (missing parts from reference TRBV18 and TRBJ1-1): NAGVMQNPRHLVRRRGQEARLRCSPMKGHSHVYWYRQLPEEGLKFMVYLQKENIIDESGMPKERFSAEFPKEGPSILRIQQVVRGDSAAYFCASSLTTGMLNTEAFFGQGTRLTVV.

The chain has TRBV27 and TRBJ2-5; 10 bases agree with TRBD2. V was clipped by 3 bases and J by 5 bases; unmatched bases: 6. The CDR3 loop spans 15 amino acids. The V gene's germline CDR1 is MNHEY and CDR2 SMNVEV (reference sequence). CDR3 amino acids: CASSFYGTSDETQYF. The CDR3 nucleotides are TGTGCCAGCAGTTTCTACGGGACTAGCGATGAGACCCAGTACTTC.

This chain uses TRBV9 with TRBJ2-3, with D unclear. This CDR3 spans 13 amino acids. V was clipped by 6 bases and J by 0 bases, with 8 bases between them. Germline CDR1 reads SGDLS; CDR2 reads YYNGEE. CDR3 loop: CASTLVSTDTQYF. CDR3 coding DNA: TGTGCCAGCACCCTCGTTAGCACAGATACGCAGTATTTT.

This clone appeared a single time. J is TRBJ2-6 and V is TRBV18; 10 bases fit TRBD1. Germline assignment: CDR1 KGHSH and CDR2 LQKENI. Losses at the gene ends were 4 bases for V and 4 bases for J; bases not matched to a gene: 4. This CDR3 is built from 16 residues. The CDR3 loop reads CASSRDRGSGANVLTF. The CDR3 DNA follows: TGTGCCAGCTCACGGGACAGGGGTAGCGGGGCCAACGTCCTGACTTTC.

The CDR3 here is CASSLGPRTSWGYNEQFF. DNA of the CDR3: TGTGCCAGCAGCTTAGGACCCCGGACTAGCTGGGGCTACAATGAGCAGTTCTTC. This sequence joins TRBV7-2 and TRBJ2-1, with 8 positions matching TRBD2. CDR3 length: 18 amino acids. Trimming cost V 1 base and J 3 bases; bases outside gene matches: 11. Germline CDR1 SGHTA, CDR2 FQGNSA.